These T cell receptor beta chains were read from a single sample in a study of blood T cells in healthy people across ages. From the 5' RACE reads, TCRdb called clonotypes with MiXCR, one entry per CDR3 protein. Of 1.8 million or so distinct CDR3 sequences in the sample, about two fifths are singletons; the top ten hold 20% to 25%. The source material was blood. The receptors derive from a human donor in good health. Each CDR3 is given with its conserved first and last residue. The order of the fields is V gene, D gene, clone size, J gene, CDR3 protein, CDR3 DNA. D genes are given only for firm matches. Only some rows state a clone size, as once, few, many or a class for expanded clones.

v_call: TRBV20-1
d_call: NA
clone_size: NA
j_call: TRBJ2-7
cdr3_aa: CSALDGGYEQYF
cdr3_nt: TGCAGTGCTCTCGACGGTGGCTACGAGCAGTACTTC

v_call: TRBV6-2/TRBV6-3
d_call: NA
clone_size: NA
j_call: TRBJ2-5
cdr3_aa: CASSYSSGASEETQYF
cdr3_nt: TGTGCCAGCAGTTACTCATCGGGGGCGTCCGAAGAGACCCAGTACTTC

v_call: TRBV27
d_call: TRBD1
clone_size: NA
j_call: TRBJ2-2
cdr3_aa: CASTPDRVSGELFF
cdr3_nt: TGTGCCAGCACACCGGACAGGGTATCCGGGGAGCTGTTTTTT

v_call: TRBV6-2/TRBV6-3
d_call: NA
clone_size: NA
j_call: TRBJ1-2
cdr3_aa: CASSFGPIYGYTF
cdr3_nt: TGTGCCAGCAGTTTCGGGCCGATCTATGGCTACACCTTC

v_call: TRBV19
d_call: TRBD1
clone_size: few
j_call: TRBJ1-5
cdr3_aa: CASSILGQGSSSNQPQHF
cdr3_nt: TGTGCCAGTAGTATCTTGGGACAGGGCTCCTCTAGCAATCAGCCCCAGCATTTT

v_call: TRBV3-1
d_call: NA
clone_size: NA
j_call: TRBJ2-7
cdr3_aa: CASSQDGTPGHEQYF
cdr3_nt: TGTGCCAGCAGCCAAGATGGGACTCCGGGGCACGAGCAGTACTTC

v_call: TRBV7-6
d_call: NA
clone_size: NA
j_call: TRBJ1-2
cdr3_aa: CASSSLFDGGYTF
cdr3_nt: TGTGCCAGCAGCTCCCTATTTGATGGGGGCTACACCTTC

v_call: TRBV10-2
d_call: NA
clone_size: NA
j_call: TRBJ2-5
cdr3_aa: CASSEASSLQETQYF
cdr3_nt: TGCGCCAGCAGTGAGGCGTCTAGCCTACAAGAGACCCAGTACTTC

v_call: TRBV7-9
d_call: NA
clone_size: NA
j_call: TRBJ1-2
cdr3_aa: CASSFYLWGDYGYTF
cdr3_nt: TGTGCCAGCAGCTTTTACCTCTGGGGGGACTATGGCTACACCTTC

v_call: TRBV9
d_call: TRBD1
clone_size: NA
j_call: TRBJ2-5
cdr3_aa: CASSAPGGEETQYF
cdr3_nt: TGTGCCAGCAGCGCCCCAGGGGGCGAGGAGACCCAGTACTTC

v_call: TRBV4-3
d_call: NA
clone_size: many
j_call: TRBJ2-3
cdr3_aa: CASSQDLRTDTQYF
cdr3_nt: TGCGCCAGCAGCCAAGATTTGCGCACAGATACGCAGTATTTT

v_call: TRBV13
d_call: TRBD1
clone_size: few
j_call: TRBJ2-4
cdr3_aa: CASSGQANLAKNIQYF
cdr3_nt: TGTGCCAGCAGCGGACAGGCAAATCTAGCCAAAAACATTCAGTACTTC

v_call: TRBV7-3
d_call: NA
clone_size: NA
j_call: TRBJ2-2
cdr3_aa: CASSLMSRGITGELFF
cdr3_nt: TGTGCCAGCAGCTTAATGTCACGGGGTATCACCGGGGAGCTGTTTTTT

v_call: TRBV24-1
d_call: TRBD1
clone_size: few
j_call: TRBJ1-2
cdr3_aa: CATQDRGFGYTF
cdr3_nt: TGTGCCACCCAAGACAGGGGCTTTGGCTACACCTTC

v_call: TRBV4-3
d_call: NA
clone_size: NA
j_call: TRBJ1-5
cdr3_aa: CASSLDGDSNQPQHF
cdr3_nt: TGCGCCAGCAGCCTGGACGGTGATAGCAATCAGCCCCAGCATTTT

v_call: TRBV6-5
d_call: NA
clone_size: few
j_call: TRBJ2-1
cdr3_aa: CASRQGFNEQFF
cdr3_nt: TGTGCCAGCAGACAGGGCTTCAATGAGCAGTTCTTC

v_call: TRBV5-1
d_call: TRBD1
clone_size: few
j_call: TRBJ2-7
cdr3_aa: CASSVGQGAPYEQYF
cdr3_nt: TGCGCCAGCAGCGTCGGACAGGGGGCTCCCTACGAGCAGTACTTC

v_call: TRBV20-1
d_call: NA
clone_size: NA
j_call: TRBJ2-2
cdr3_aa: CSARVSGTGELFF
cdr3_nt: TGCAGTGCTAGGGTGTCGGGCACCGGGGAGCTGTTTTTT

v_call: TRBV28
d_call: NA
clone_size: NA
j_call: TRBJ2-3
cdr3_aa: CASRHPSTDTQYF
cdr3_nt: TGTGCCAGCAGACACCCGAGCACAGATACGCAGTATTTT

v_call: TRBV20-1
d_call: NA
clone_size: few
j_call: TRBJ2-1
cdr3_aa: CSAPISAGLPNEQFF
cdr3_nt: TGCAGTGCTCCAATTTCCGCGGGACTCCCGAATGAGCAGTTCTTC

v_call: TRBV29-1
d_call: NA
clone_size: NA
j_call: TRBJ2-2
cdr3_aa: CSVVRGANGELFF
cdr3_nt: TGCAGCGTTGTTAGGGGGGCCAACGGGGAGCTGTTTTTT

v_call: TRBV20-1
d_call: NA
clone_size: NA
j_call: TRBJ2-5
cdr3_aa: CSALDSQETQYF
cdr3_nt: TGCAGTGCACTGGACAGCCAAGAGACCCAGTACTTC

v_call: TRBV4-3
d_call: NA
clone_size: once
j_call: TRBJ2-3
cdr3_aa: CASSRSGEGEDTQYF
cdr3_nt: TGCGCCAGCAGCCGTTCTGGGGAAGGGGAGGATACGCAGTATTTT

v_call: TRBV7-2
d_call: NA
clone_size: NA
j_call: TRBJ2-5
cdr3_aa: CASSLYRSEAQYF
cdr3_nt: TGTGCCAGCAGCTTATATCGGTCCGAGGCCCAGTACTTC